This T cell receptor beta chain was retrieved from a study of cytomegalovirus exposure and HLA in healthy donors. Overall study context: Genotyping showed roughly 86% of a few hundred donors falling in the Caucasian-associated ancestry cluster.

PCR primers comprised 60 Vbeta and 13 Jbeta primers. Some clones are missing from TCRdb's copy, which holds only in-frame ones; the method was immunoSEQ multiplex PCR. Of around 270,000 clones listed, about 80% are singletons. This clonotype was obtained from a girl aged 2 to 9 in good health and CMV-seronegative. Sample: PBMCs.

CDR3 loop: CASSIPTGVPYTF. The DNA for the CDR3 is TGTGCCAGCAGCATCCCAACAGGGGTTCCGTACACCTTC. The V call is TRBV5-4, the J call TRBJ1-2, with TRBD1 matching 7 bases. In germline, CDR1 is SGHNT, CDR2 YYREEE (reference sequence). CDR3 length equals 13 residues. V trimming: 4 bases; J trimming: 11 bases; junction bases outside the gene matches: 11.